The clone carrying this T cell receptor (beta chain) has a count of ten or more. Its target is unknown. These data come from a study of CD8 T cells in ankylosing spondylitis. Via MiXCR, TCRdb re-called the 5' RACE reads, giving one row per CDR3 protein. The table lists 20,000 to 30,000 distinct CDR3 sequences, over 2% of them singletons, with 6% to 8% in the top ten. Germline assignment: CDR1 SGDLS and CDR2 YYNGEE. Trimming took 0 bases from V and 7 from J, leaving 10 bases between them. This CDR3 has 13 residues. Findings of the study overall: Earlier literature documents some of the motif variants in reactive arthritis synovial fluid and blood.

The sequenced sample consisted of blood, either unsorted or a sorted T cell fraction (not recorded which). This TCR derives from a female donor with ankylosing spondylitis or in good health (not recorded which). The gene calls are TRBV9 and TRBJ1-2, with unresolved D. Here the CDR3 reads CASSVAPTFGYTF. CDR3 in DNA: TGTGCCAGCAGCGTAGCCCCGACGTTTGGCTACACCTTC.